A selection of T cell receptor beta chains follows, all from one sample in a study of cytomegalovirus exposure and HLA in healthy donors. TCRdb keeps only in-frame clones here, not all; method: immunoSEQ multiplex PCR. The sample lists 69,000 or so clones, 74% occurring once. The sequenced sample was PBMCs. These TCRs come from a woman between 55 and 75 years old in good health and CMV-seropositive. Each CDR3 is given with its conserved first and last residue. The D gene is left open where the match is weak. Clone size appears in some rows only: once, few, many, or a class for an expanded clone.

TRBJ2-7 TRBD1 TRBV7-8 NA CASSLRAGQGTYEQYF TGTGCCAGCAGCTTAAGGGCGGGACAGGGGACCTACGAGCAGTACTTC
TRBJ2-1 TRBD2 TRBV5-1 once CASSFVLAGVNNEQFF TGCGCCAGCAGCTTCGTACTAGCGGGGGTCAACAATGAGCAGTTCTTC
TRBJ1-4 TRBD1 TRBV5-1 few CASQRTGGNEKLFF TGCGCCAGCCAGAGGACAGGGGGGAATGAAAAACTGTTTTTT
TRBJ2-3 NA TRBV7-2 many CASSLEVGGAGTQYF TGTGCCAGCAGCTTAGAAGTCGGGGGAGCTGGGACGCAGTATTTT
TRBJ2-5 TRBD2 TRBV6-1 NA CASRGTSGGWETQYF TGTGCCAGCAGGGGGACTAGCGGGGGTTGGGAGACCCAGTACTTC
TRBJ1-1 NA TRBV5-1 few CASSEQSGTEAFF TGCGCCAGCAGCGAACAATCGGGCACTGAAGCTTTCTTT
TRBJ1-1 NA TRBV27 NA CASSPDRINTEAFF TGTGCCAGCAGTCCGGACAGAATAAACACTGAAGCTTTCTTT
TRBJ2-7 TRBD1 TRBV7-9 NA CASSGQGYEQYF TGTGCCAGCAGCGGACAGGGCTACGAGCAGTACTTC
TRBJ2-7 TRBD2 TRBV5-4 NA CASSTRTSGTYEQYF TGTGCCAGCAGCACCCGGACTAGCGGGACCTACGAGCAGTACTTC
TRBJ2-3 TRBD2 TRBV6-1 NA CASSAGTTITDTQYF TGTGCCAGCAGCGCCGGGACTACCATCACAGATACGCAGTATTTT
TRBJ1-2 NA TRBV18 NA CASSPDNAKGYTF TGTGCCAGCTCACCGGACAATGCCAAGGGCTACACCTTC
TRBJ2-1 TRBD2 TRBV5-1 NA CASSLSGTTSYNEQFF TGCGCCAGCAGCTTGTCCGGGACTACCTCCTACAATGAGCAGTTCTTC
TRBJ2-2 NA TRBV5-1 once CASSFWPDRTGELFF TGCGCCAGCAGCTTTTGGCCAGATCGCACCGGGGAGCTGTTTTTT
TRBJ1-2 TRBD1 TRBV13 NA CASSLQGAHYGYTF TGTGCCAGCAGCTTACAGGGGGCACACTATGGCTACACCTTC
TRBJ2-7 NA TRBV7-9 few CASTKQGGEQYF TGTGCCAGCACCAAGCAGGGGGGCGAGCAGTACTTC
TRBJ1-2 TRBD1 TRBV5-6 NA CASSRGTGGHGYTF TGTGCCAGCAGTCGCGGGACAGGGGGCCATGGCTACACCTTC
TRBJ2-1 NA TRBV6-5 NA CASRMSSYNEQFF TGTGCCAGCAGGATGAGCTCCTACAATGAGCAGTTCTTC
TRBJ2-1 NA TRBV6-6 NA CATLYSYNEQFF TGTGCCACCCTATACTCCTACAATGAGCAGTTCTTC
TRBJ1-1 NA TRBV27 NA CASSPGPSFEAFF TGTGCCAGCAGTCCCGGACCTAGCTTCGAAGCTTTCTTT
TRBJ2-2 NA TRBV5-6 few CASSPGPLTGELFF TGTGCCAGCAGCCCGGGTCCCTTAACCGGGGAGCTGTTTTTT
TRBJ2-1 TRBD2 TRBV5-1 NA CASSPLLAGGIQSEQFF TGCGCCAGCAGCCCACTACTAGCGGGGGGTATTCAATCTGAGCAGTTCTTC
TRBJ1-5 NA TRBV4-1 NA CASSDRNNQPQHF TGCGCCAGCTCCGACAGAAATAATCAGCCCCAGCATTTT
TRBJ2-5 NA TRBV11-3 NA CASSLGAAGQETQYF TGTGCCAGCAGCTTAGGAGCGGCGGGCCAAGAGACCCAGTACTTC
TRBJ1-1 NA TRBV6-1 NA CASRTGNTEAFF TGTGCCAGCAGGACAGGGAACACTGAAGCTTTCTTT
TRBJ2-2 NA TRBV5-1 NA CASSASLEGTGELFF TGCGCCAGCAGCGCCTCACTAGAGGGCACCGGGGAGCTGTTTTTT
TRBJ1-2 TRBD1 TRBV30 NA CAFRDRDYGYTF TGTGCCTTCAGAGACAGGGACTATGGCTACACCTTC
TRBJ1-2 TRBD1 TRBV19 NA CASSTRTGAENYGYTF TGTGCCAGTAGTACAAGGACAGGGGCGGAGAACTATGGCTACACCTTC
TRBJ1-1 TRBD1 TRBV18 NA CASSPPDPQGKVGTEAFF TGTGCCAGCTCACCACCAGATCCACAGGGGAAGGTGGGGACTGAAGCTTTCTTT